These 24 T cell receptor beta chains share one sample of origin, sequenced in a study of cytomegalovirus exposure and HLA in healthy donors. The PCR used 60 Vbeta and 13 Jbeta primers. Sequencing used immunoSEQ multiplex PCR; TCRdb keeps in-frame clones, though not all of them. The sample lists a few hundred thousand clones, approximately 91% occurring once. The sample taken for sequencing was PBMCs. Receptors originate from a girl aged 2 to 10 in good health and CMV-seronegative.

V and J are TRBV10-3 and TRBJ2-7, with 13 bases identical to TRBD2. From germline, CDR1 is ENHRY and CDR2 SYGVKD. The CDR3 runs to 15 residues. V dropped 4 bases and J dropped 5; count of bases not matched to a gene: 5. In DNA form, the CDR3 reads TGTGCCATCAGTGGGGGGACTAGCGGGACCCACGAGCAGTACTTC. It encodes CAISGGTSGTHEQYF.

This clone has just a few counts. This sequence joins TRBV7-9 and TRBJ2-4, with TRBD1 as a possible D gene (6 bases). V dropped 3 bases and J dropped 8 bases, with 11 bases sitting between them. Germline V gives CDR1 SEHNR, CDR2 FQNEAQ (reference sequence). The CDR3 has 13 amino acids. CDR3 bases: TGTGCCAGCAGCTTGACACAGGGTCACATTCAGTACTTC. Its protein product is CASSLTQGHIQYF.

This chain connects TRBV5-6 to TRBJ1-5; D gene unclear. The V gene's germline CDR1 is SGHDT and CDR2 YYEEEE. This CDR3 spans 17 amino acids. The V end lost 0 bases, the J end lost 2 bases, and 15 bases lay between the germline ends. The CDR3 is CASSLGSSGRGNQPQHF. Written as DNA, the CDR3 is TGTGCCAGCAGCTTGGGTTCTTCCGGGAGGGGCAATCAGCCCCAGCATTTT. The full variable domain, its missing parts supplied by reference TRBV5-6 and TRBJ1-5, is DAGVTQSPTHLIKTRGQQVTLRCSPKSGHDTVSWYQQALGQGPQFIFQYYEEEERQRGNFPDRFSGHQFPNYSSELNVNALLLGDSALYLCASSLGSSGRGNQPQHFGDGTRLSIL.

The chain links TRBV5-1 to TRBJ1-4; D is possibly TRBD1 (6 bases). The V end was cut by 0 bases, the J end by 8 bases, with 11 bases between. This CDR3 comprises 14 residues. The V gene's germline CDR1 is SGHRS and CDR2 YFSETQ. The CDR3 DNA follows: TGCGCCAGCAGCTTGGACAGGGCAGGAGAAAAACTGTTTTTT. It is translated as CASSLDRAGEKLFF.

This chain connects TRBV7-9 to TRBJ2-3; 8 bases line up with TRBD1. V lost 2 bases and J lost 1; bases outside the gene matches: 8. This CDR3 has 17 amino acids. Germline loops: CDR1 SEHNR, CDR2 FQNEAQ (reference sequence). CDR3 sequence: CASSLFDTGGGTDTQYF. CDR3 coding DNA: TGTGCCAGCAGCTTATTCGATACAGGGGGAGGCACAGATACGCAGTATTTT.

With respect to this clone: The same CDR3 is also encoded by other DNA sequences in this sample. The chain is built from TRBV27 and TRBJ2-7; 11 positions agree with TRBD2. CDR1 is MNHEY, CDR2 SMNVEV, per germline (reference sequence). This CDR3 is 15 amino acids long. V trimming: 1 base; J trimming: 1 base; junction bases outside the gene matches: 0. CDR3 sequence (DNA): TGTGCCAGCAGTTTATTAGCGGGAGGGTCCTACGAGCAGTACTTC. It codes for CASSLLAGGSYEQYF.

V and J are TRBV7-9 and TRBJ2-7; no definite D call. The CDR3 loop spans 10 amino acids. CDR1 and CDR2 from the germline V gene are SEHNR and FQNEAQ (reference sequence). Trimming shortened V by 3 bases and J by 7 bases, and 4 bases separated the two germline ends. The CDR3 is CASSFREQYF. The CDR3 DNA follows: TGTGCCAGCAGCTTCCGGGAGCAGTACTTC.

The rearrangement links TRBV6-6 to TRBJ2-7, with D perhaps TRBD2 (6 bases). The CDR3 length is 14 residues. CDR1 MNHNY and CDR2 SVGAGI come from the germline V gene (reference sequence). Trimming took 2 bases from V and 0 from J, leaving 8 bases between them. CDR3 sequence (DNA): TGTGCCAGCAGTTACGGAGGGGCCTCCTACGAGCAGTACTTC. This codes for CASSYGGASYEQYF.

V and J are TRBV2 and TRBJ1-5; D remains ambiguous. The CDR3 runs 14 residues. CDR1 and CDR2 from the germline V gene are SNHLY and FYNNEI. Between the trimmed V and J ends, which lost 4 bases and 4 bases, there was a span of 11 bases. CDR3 region: CASSVYVTNQPQHF. The CDR3 nucleotides are TGTGCCAGCAGTGTTTACGTGACTAATCAGCCCCAGCATTTT.

This clone was picked up one time. The chain combines TRBV11-3 with TRBJ2-7; the D is unclear. The length of the CDR3 is 12 residues. CDR1 SGHNT and CDR2 YENEEA come from the germline V gene. V was clipped by 4 bases and J by 3 bases, with 7 bases between them. CDR3 bases: TGTGCCAGCAGCTCACTCTTCTACGAGCAGTACTTC. The encoded protein is CASSSLFYEQYF. The full variable domain, rest sourced from reference TRBV11-3 and TRBJ2-7, is EAGVVQSPRYKIIEKKQPVAFWCNPISGHNTLYWYLQNLGQGPELLIRYENEEAVDDSQLPKDRFSAERLKGVDSTLKIQPAELGDSAVYLCASSSLFYEQYFGPGTRLTVT.

The chain has TRBV7-2 and TRBJ1-2; tentative D call: TRBD1 (6 bases). V lost 1 base and J lost 0, with 18 bases in between. The CDR3 runs 18 residues. Germline V gene sequence: CDR1 SGHTA, CDR2 FQGNSA. CDR3 sequence reads: CASSLVGTGQRANYGYTF. The CDR3 DNA follows: TGTGCCAGCAGCTTAGTAGGGACGGGACAAAGAGCTAACTATGGCTACACCTTC.

V is TRBV6-1 and J is TRBJ2-3, with D possibly TRBD1 on 5 matching bases. CDR1 MNHNS and CDR2 SASEGT come from the germline V gene. This CDR3 spans 18 amino acids. Trimming pared 2 bases from V and 6 bases from J, leaving 24 bases between. CDR3 in amino acids: CASSERAGPTTIPDTQYF. CDR3 coding DNA: TGTGCCAGCAGTGAACGGGCAGGGCCTACGACGATCCCGGATACGCAGTATTTT.

Note on this clone: The sample carries other DNA sequences with the same CDR3. J is TRBJ2-7 and V is TRBV5-1; 11 bases map to TRBD1. The germline V gene encodes CDR1 SGHRS and CDR2 YFSETQ. The length of the CDR3 is 14 residues. J lost 4 bases, V lost 3 bases, and 3 bases had no gene match. Here the CDR3 reads CASSSGQGAYEQYF. The CDR3 coding sequence is TGCGCCAGCAGCTCAGGACAGGGGGCATACGAGCAGTACTTC.

The chain joins TRBV19 to TRBJ1-4; D is uncertain. The CDR3 covers 16 residues. Trimming shortened V by 3 bases and J by 3 bases, and 14 bases separated the two germline ends. Germline CDR1 is LNHDA and CDR2 is SQIVND (reference sequence). The CDR3 spells CASSISGGLSNEKLFF. In nucleotides, the CDR3 is TGTGCCAGTAGTATTTCTGGAGGGCTATCTAATGAAAAACTGTTTTTT.

This CDR3 is CASSQTGIPNTEAFF. The CDR3 region has the DNA TGTGCCAGCAGCCAGACAGGGATCCCGAACACTGAAGCTTTCTTT. The genes are TRBV14 and TRBJ1-1, with 7 bases lining up with TRBD1. The CDR3 length is 15 residues. Germline CDR1 and CDR2: SGHDN and FVKESK. V shed 3 bases and J 1 base; nucleotides not matched to a gene: 5.

V is TRBV27 and J is TRBJ1-6; 8 positions agree with TRBD1. Germline assignment: CDR1 MNHEY and CDR2 SMNVEV (reference sequence). J gave up 5 bases and V 4 bases, and 1 base lay outside the gene matches. The CDR3 contains 14 residues. The CDR3 region is CASSSTGDNSPLHF. The CDR3 bases are TGTGCCAGCAGTTCGACAGGGGATAATTCACCCCTCCACTTT.

V and J are TRBV2 and TRBJ2-7, with TRBD1 matching over 8 bases. With V trimmed by 6 bases and J by 2 bases, 12 bases remained unmatched. CDR1 is SNHLY, CDR2 FYNNEI, per germline. This CDR3 has 16 amino acids. The chain's CDR3 is CASSAYSGTGAYEQYF. CDR3 nucleotide sequence: TGTGCCAGCAGCGCGTACTCCGGGACAGGAGCCTACGAGCAGTACTTC.

The V call is TRBV10-1, the J call TRBJ2-1; 11 nucleotides match TRBD2. CDR1 WNHNN and CDR2 SYGVQD come from the germline V gene (reference sequence). V shed 5 bases, J shed 6 bases, and the junction held 6 bases outside the gene matches. The CDR3 sequence is 15 residues long. The chain's CDR3 is CASSFSGRAPNEQFF. Here the CDR3 DNA reads TGCGCCAGCAGTTTTAGCGGGAGGGCCCCCAATGAGCAGTTCTTC.

The CDR3 here is CASVGGGTDTQYF. CDR3 bases: TGTGCCAGCGTGGGGGGAGGCACAGATACGCAGTATTTT. The rearrangement joins TRBV13 to TRBJ2-3, with D perhaps matching TRBD2 (6 bases). Germline CDR1 reads PRHDT; CDR2 reads FYEKMQ (reference sequence). Trimming stripped 8 bases from V and 1 base from J, with 10 bases between. The CDR3 contains 13 residues.

This chain joins TRBV18 and TRBJ2-7; TRBD1 matches at 8 bases. Germline assignment: CDR1 KGHSH and CDR2 LQKENI. V lost 5 bases to trimming and J lost 2 bases; unmatched junction nucleotides: 5. The CDR3 has 14 amino acids. CDR3 nucleotides: TGTGCCAGCTCAGGAGGACAGGGTGCCTACGAGCAGTACTTC. As protein: CASSGGQGAYEQYF. The whole variable domain, remainder taken from reference TRBV18 and TRBJ2-7, is NAGVMQNPRHLVRRRGQEARLRCSPMKGHSHVYWYRQLPEEGLKFMVYLQKENIIDESGMPKERFSAEFPKEGPSILRIQQVVRGDSAAYFCASSGGQGAYEQYFGPGTRLTVT.

This rearrangement joins TRBV6-5 to TRBJ2-7; D ambiguous. Trimming removed 0 bases from V and 7 bases from J, with 7 bases in between. The germline CDR1 and CDR2 sequences are MNHEY and SVGAGI. The CDR3 loop spans 12 amino acids. The CDR3, as DNA: TGTGCCAGCAGTTACTCGTCCGGGGAGCAGTACTTC. Translated: CASSYSSGEQYF.

The chain has TRBV30 and TRBJ1-1; D gene ambiguous. Per germline, CDR1 GTSNPN and CDR2 SVGIG (reference sequence). V was trimmed by 3 bases and J by 0 bases, leaving 14 bases between them. The CDR3 has 15 residues. CDR3 DNA sequence: TGTGCCTGGAGCCGCGGCGCTCTTATGAACACTGAAGCTTTCTTT. Its protein is CAWSRGALMNTEAFF.

The rearrangement joins TRBV19 to TRBJ1-2, with 8 bases that match TRBD1. This CDR3 has 14 amino acids. Germline assignment: CDR1 LNHDA and CDR2 SQIVND (reference sequence). The V and J ends lost 5 bases and 5 bases, in that order; junction bases with no gene match: 7. The CDR3, as DNA: TGTGCCAGTAGTGTGACAGGGGAGGGGTATGGCTACACCTTC. This translates into CASSVTGEGYGYTF.

The rearrangement joins TRBV11-2 to TRBJ1-2; 7 bases are a match to TRBD1. V shed 5 bases and J 0 bases; nucleotides not matched to a gene: 9. The CDR3 sequence is 16 residues long. Germline-derived CDR1 and CDR2 are SGHAT and FQNNGV. The CDR3 coding sequence is TGTGCCAGCAGCCCCCCGGACAGGCGAACTAACTATGGCTACACCTTC. This sequence encodes CASSPPDRRTNYGYTF.